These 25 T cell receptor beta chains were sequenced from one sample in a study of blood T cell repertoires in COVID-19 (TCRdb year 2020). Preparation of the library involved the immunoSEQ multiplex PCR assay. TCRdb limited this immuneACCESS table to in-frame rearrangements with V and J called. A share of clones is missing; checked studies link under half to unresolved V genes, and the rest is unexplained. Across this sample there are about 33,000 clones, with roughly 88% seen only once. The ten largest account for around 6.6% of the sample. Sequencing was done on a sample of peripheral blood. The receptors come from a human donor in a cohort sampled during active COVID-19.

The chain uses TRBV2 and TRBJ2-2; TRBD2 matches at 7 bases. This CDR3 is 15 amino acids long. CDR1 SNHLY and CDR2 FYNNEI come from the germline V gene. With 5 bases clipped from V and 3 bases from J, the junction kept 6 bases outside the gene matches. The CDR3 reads CASSISTSDTGELFF. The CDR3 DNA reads TGTGCCAGCAGTATAAGCACTAGCGACACCGGGGAGCTGTTTTTT. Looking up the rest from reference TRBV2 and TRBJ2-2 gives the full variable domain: EPEVTQTPSHQVTQMGQEVILRCVPISNHLYFYWYRQILGQKVEFLVSFYNNEISEKSEIFDDQFSVERPDGSNFTLKIRSTKLEDSAMYFCASSISTSDTGELFFGEGSRLTVL.

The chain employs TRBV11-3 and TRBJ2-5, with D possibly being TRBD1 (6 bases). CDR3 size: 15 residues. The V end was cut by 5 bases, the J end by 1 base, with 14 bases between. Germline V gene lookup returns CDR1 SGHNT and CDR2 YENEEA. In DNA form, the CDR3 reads TGTGCCAGCAGCCGCGGAGTGGACAGCCAAGAGACCCAGTACTTC. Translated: CASSRGVDSQETQYF.

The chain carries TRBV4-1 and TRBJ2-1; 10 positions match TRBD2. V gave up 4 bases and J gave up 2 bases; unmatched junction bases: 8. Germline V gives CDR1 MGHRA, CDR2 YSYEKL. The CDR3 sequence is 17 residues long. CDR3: CASSPGLAALTYNEQFF. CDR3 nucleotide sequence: TGCGCCAGCAGCCCAGGACTAGCGGCTTTGACCTACAATGAGCAGTTCTTC.

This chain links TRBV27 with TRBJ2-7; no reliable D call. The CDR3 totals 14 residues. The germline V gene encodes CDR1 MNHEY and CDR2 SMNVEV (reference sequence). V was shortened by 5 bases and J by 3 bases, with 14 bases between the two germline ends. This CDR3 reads CASSAHLTHYEQYF. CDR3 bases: TGTGCCAGCAGTGCCCACCTTACACACTACGAGCAGTACTTC.

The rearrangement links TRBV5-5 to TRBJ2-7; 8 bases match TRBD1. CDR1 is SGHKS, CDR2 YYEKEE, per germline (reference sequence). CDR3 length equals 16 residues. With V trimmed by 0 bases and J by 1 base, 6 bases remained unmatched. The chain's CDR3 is CASSLGTGGLSYEQYF. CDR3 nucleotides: TGTGCCAGCAGCTTGGGCACAGGGGGTTTATCCTACGAGCAGTACTTC.

The DNA for the CDR3 is TGTGCCAGCAGCCTCGTCTCCTACAATGAGCAGTTCTTC. Translating gives CASSLVSYNEQFF. The chain employs TRBV11-1 and TRBJ2-1; D is ambiguous. V lost 5 bases and J lost 0, with 5 bases in between. Germline CDR1 reads SGHAT; CDR2 reads FQDESV (reference sequence). The CDR3 totals 13 residues.

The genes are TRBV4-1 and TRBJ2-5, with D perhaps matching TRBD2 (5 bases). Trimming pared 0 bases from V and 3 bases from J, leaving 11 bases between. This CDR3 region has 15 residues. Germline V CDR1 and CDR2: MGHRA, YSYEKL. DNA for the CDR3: TGCGCCAGCAGCCAAGAAGCGGTGACGGAAGAGACCCAGTACTTC. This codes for CASSQEAVTEETQYF.

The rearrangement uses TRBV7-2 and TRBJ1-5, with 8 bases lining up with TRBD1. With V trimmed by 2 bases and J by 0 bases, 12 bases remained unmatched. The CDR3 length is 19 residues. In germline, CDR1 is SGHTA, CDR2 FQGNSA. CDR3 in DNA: TGTGCCAGCAGCTTACGAGCCTTGGACAGGGCTTATAGCAATCAGCCCCAGCATTTT. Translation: CASSLRALDRAYSNQPQHF.

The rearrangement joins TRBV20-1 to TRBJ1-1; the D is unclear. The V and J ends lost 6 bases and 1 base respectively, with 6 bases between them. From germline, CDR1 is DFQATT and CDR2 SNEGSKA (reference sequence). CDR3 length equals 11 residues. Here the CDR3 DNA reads TGCAGTGCAACACAGAACACTGAAGCTTTCTTT. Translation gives CSATQNTEAFF.

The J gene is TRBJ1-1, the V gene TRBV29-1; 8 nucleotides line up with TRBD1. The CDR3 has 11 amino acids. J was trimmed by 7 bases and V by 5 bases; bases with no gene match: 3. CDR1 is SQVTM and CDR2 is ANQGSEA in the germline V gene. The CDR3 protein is CSVRQGFEAFF. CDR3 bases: TGCAGCGTTAGACAGGGGTTTGAAGCTTTCTTT.

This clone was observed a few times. CDR3 protein: CASSPYGGTRPYEQYF. Written as DNA, the CDR3 is TGTGCCAGCAGCCCTTATGGTGGGACAAGACCTTACGAGCAGTACTTC. The V and J genes are TRBV7-9 and TRBJ2-7; tentative D call: TRBD1 (6 bases). This CDR3 region has 16 residues. The ends were cut back, 5 bases at V and 4 bases at J, with 21 bases in the middle. The germline gives CDR1 SEHNR, CDR2 FQNEAQ (reference sequence).

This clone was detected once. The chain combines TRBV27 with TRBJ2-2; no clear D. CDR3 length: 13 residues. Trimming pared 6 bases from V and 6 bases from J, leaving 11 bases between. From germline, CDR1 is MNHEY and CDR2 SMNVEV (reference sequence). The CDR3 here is CASSPYISGELFF. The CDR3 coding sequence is TGTGCCAGCAGCCCCTATATCTCCGGGGAGCTGTTTTTT.

CDR3 sequence: CASSRTPGGANVLTF. The CDR3 DNA follows: TGTGCCAGCAGCAGGACACCTGGAGGGGCCAACGTCCTGACTTTC. This chain links TRBV6-2 or TRBV6-3 with TRBJ2-6, with TRBD1 as a possible D gene (5 bases). Trimming left V 6 bases short and J 4 bases short, with 13 bases between. The germline CDR1 and CDR2 sequences are MNHEY and SVGEGT. This CDR3 region has 15 residues.

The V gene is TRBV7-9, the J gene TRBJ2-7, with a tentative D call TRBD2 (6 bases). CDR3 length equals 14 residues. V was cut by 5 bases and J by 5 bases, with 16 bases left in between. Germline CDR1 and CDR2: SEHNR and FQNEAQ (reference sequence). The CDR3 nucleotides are TGTGCCAGCAGCCCCGCCCGGGGGTTCGACGAGCAGTACTTC. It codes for CASSPARGFDEQYF.

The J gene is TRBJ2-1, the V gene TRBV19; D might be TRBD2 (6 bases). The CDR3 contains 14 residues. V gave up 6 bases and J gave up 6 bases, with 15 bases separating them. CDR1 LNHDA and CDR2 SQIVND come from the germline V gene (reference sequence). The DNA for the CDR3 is TGTGCCAGTAGGGCTCAGGGAGGTATCAATGAGCAGTTCTTC. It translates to CASRAQGGINEQFF.

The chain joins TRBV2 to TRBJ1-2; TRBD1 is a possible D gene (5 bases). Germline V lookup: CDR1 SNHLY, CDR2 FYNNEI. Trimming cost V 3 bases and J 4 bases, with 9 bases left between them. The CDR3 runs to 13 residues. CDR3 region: CASSEQGIYGYTF. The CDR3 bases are TGTGCCAGCAGTGAGCAGGGAATCTATGGCTACACCTTC.

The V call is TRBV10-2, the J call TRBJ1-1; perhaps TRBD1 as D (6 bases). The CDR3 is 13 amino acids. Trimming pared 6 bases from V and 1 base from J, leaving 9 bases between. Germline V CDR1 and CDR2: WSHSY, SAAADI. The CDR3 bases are TGCGCCAGCAGATTGGGGGCGAACACTGAAGCTTTCTTT. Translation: CASRLGANTEAFF.

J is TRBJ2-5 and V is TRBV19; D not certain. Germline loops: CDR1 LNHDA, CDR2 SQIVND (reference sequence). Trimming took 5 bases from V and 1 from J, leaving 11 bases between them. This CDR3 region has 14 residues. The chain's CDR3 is CASSARPGQETQYF. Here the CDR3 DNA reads TGTGCCAGTAGTGCCCGGCCGGGCCAAGAGACCCAGTACTTC.

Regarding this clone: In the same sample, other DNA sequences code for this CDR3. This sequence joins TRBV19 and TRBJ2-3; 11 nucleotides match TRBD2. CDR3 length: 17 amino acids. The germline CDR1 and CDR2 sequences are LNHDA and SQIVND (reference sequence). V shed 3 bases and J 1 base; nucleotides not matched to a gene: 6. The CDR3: CASSIELAGGRTDTQYF. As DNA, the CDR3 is TGTGCCAGTAGTATCGAGCTAGCGGGGGGTCGCACAGATACGCAGTATTTT.

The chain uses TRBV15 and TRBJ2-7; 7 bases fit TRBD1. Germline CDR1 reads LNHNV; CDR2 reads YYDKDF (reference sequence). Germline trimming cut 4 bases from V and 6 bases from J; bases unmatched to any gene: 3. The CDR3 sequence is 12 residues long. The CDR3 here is CATSTRQGEQYF. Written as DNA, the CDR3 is TGTGCCACCAGCACGCGACAGGGCGAGCAGTACTTC.

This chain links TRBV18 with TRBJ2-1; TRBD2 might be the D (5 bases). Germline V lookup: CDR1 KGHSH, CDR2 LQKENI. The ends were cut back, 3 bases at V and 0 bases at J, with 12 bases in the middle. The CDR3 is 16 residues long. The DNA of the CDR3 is TGTGCCAGCTCACCTCCAGGCGGGTACTCCTACAATGAGCAGTTCTTC. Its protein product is CASSPPGGYSYNEQFF.

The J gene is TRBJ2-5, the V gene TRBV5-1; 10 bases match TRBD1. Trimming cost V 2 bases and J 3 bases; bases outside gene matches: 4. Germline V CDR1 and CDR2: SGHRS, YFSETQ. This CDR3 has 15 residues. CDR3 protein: CASSLTGTGEETQYF. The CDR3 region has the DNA TGCGCCAGCAGCTTAACCGGGACAGGGGAAGAGACCCAGTACTTC.

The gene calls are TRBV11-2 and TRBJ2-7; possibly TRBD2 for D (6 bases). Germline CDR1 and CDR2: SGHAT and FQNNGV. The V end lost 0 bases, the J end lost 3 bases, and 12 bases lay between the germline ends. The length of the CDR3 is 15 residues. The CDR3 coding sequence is TGTGCCAGCAGCTTAGATCCAGGGACTCTCTACGAGCAGTACTTC. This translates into CASSLDPGTLYEQYF.

The CDR3 region is CASSSGLAAYEQYF. CDR3 nucleotide sequence: TGTGCCAGCAGCTCGGGACTAGCTGCCTACGAGCAGTACTTC. This chain connects TRBV5-4 to TRBJ2-7, with TRBD2 identical over 9 bases. V was pared by 3 bases and J by 2 bases, with 3 bases of the junction left unmatched. The CDR3 length is 14 residues. Germline assignment: CDR1 SGHNT and CDR2 YYREEE (reference sequence).

The CDR3 DNA sequence: TGTGCCAGCAGCTCCCTAGCGGGGGCACAGTACTTC. Protein: CASSSLAGAQYF. The rearrangement links TRBV7-2 to TRBJ2-7, with TRBD2 identical over 10 bases. V lost 4 bases to trimming and J lost 10 bases; unmatched junction nucleotides: 4. In germline, CDR1 is SGHTA, CDR2 FQGNSA. The CDR3 runs to 12 residues. The complete variable domain, with remaining parts taken from reference TRBV7-2 and TRBJ2-7, reads GAGVSQSPSNKVTEKGKDVELRCDPISGHTALYWYRQSLGQGLEFLIYFQGNSAPDKSGLPSDRFSAERTGGSVSTLTIQRTQQEDSAVYLCASSSLAGAQYFGPGTRLTVT.